This T cell receptor beta chain derives from a study of blood T cell repertoires in COVID-19. The overall study: Material from acute and convalescent COVID-19 was sourced from the United States, Italy and Spain. Nucleic acid was either cDNA or gDNA, and it came from T cells, B-cell-depleted T cells, or PBMCs.

Methods used by the authors: The authors estimated nucleated cell counts from reference gene primer amplification. Profiled with immunoSEQ multiplex PCR; TCRdb holds only in-frame clones, not every one. The D gene and trimming were derived from the DNA, and the V and J assignments and clone size from that table. Counted here are fewer than 700,000 clones, about 89% occurring once; the ten biggest clones make up roughly 8%. Seattle's enrolled individuals joined amid active infection and were then monitored longitudinally. The sequencing sample was made of peripheral blood. This TCR was recovered from a woman aged 45 to 65 with COVID-19, enrolled during active disease.

The CDR3 here is CASSLGTASGNTIYF. The CDR3, as DNA: TGTGCCAGCAGTTTAGGGACAGCCTCTGGAAACACCATATATTTT. V usage is TRBV28 and J usage is TRBJ1-3; 7 bases match TRBD1. Trimming removed 2 bases from V and 0 bases from J; junction bases left unmatched: 1. CDR1 is MDHEN, CDR2 SYDVKM, per germline. The CDR3 spans 15 residues.